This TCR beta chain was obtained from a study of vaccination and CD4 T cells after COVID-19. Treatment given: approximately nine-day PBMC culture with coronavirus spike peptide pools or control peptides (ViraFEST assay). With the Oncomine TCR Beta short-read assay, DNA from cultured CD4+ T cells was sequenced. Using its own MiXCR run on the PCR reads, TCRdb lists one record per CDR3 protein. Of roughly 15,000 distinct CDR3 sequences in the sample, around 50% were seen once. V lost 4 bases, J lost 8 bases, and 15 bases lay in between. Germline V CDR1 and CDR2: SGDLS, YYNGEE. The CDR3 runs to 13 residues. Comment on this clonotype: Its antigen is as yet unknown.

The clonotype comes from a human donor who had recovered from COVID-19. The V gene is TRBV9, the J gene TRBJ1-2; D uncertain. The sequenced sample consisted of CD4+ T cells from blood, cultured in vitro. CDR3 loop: CASSPRTSGGYTF. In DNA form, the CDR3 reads TGTGCCAGCAGCCCAAGGACGTCGGGGGGCTACACCTTC.